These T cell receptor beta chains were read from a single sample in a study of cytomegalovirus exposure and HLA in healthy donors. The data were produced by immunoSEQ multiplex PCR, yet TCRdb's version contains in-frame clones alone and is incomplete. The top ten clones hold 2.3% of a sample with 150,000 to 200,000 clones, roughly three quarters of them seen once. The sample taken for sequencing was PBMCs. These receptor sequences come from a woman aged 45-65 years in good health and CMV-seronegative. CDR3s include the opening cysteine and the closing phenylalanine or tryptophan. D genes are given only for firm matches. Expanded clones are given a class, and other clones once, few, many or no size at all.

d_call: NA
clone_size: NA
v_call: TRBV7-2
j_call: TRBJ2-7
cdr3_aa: CASSLAPLALTGSYEQYF
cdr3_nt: TGTGCCAGCAGCTTAGCTCCTCTGGCGCTCACGGGTTCCTACGAGCAGTACTTC

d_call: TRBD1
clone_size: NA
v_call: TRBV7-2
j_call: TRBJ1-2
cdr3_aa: CASSLAGQGYYGYTF
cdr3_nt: TGTGCCAGCAGCTTAGCGGGACAGGGGTACTATGGCTACACCTTC

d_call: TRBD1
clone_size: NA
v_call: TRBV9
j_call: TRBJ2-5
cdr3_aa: CASSVVEGAGETQYF
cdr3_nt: TGTGCCAGCAGCGTAGTTGAGGGGGCAGGGGAGACCCAGTACTTC

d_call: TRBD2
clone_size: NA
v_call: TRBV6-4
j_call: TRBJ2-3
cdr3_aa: CASSEGTSGSADTQYF
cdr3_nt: TGTGCCAGCAGTGAAGGGACTAGCGGGAGCGCGGATACGCAGTATTTT

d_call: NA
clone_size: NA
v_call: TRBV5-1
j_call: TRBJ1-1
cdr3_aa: CASRTENTEAFF
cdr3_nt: TGCGCCAGCCGAACAGAAAACACTGAAGCTTTCTTT

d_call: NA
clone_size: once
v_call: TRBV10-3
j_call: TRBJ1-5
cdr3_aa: CAIGQKSNQPQHF
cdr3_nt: TGTGCCATCGGGCAGAAAAGCAATCAGCCCCAGCATTTT

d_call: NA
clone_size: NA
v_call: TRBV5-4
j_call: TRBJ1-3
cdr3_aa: CASSLDTGNTIYF
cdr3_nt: TGTGCCAGCAGCTTGGATACTGGAAACACCATATATTTT

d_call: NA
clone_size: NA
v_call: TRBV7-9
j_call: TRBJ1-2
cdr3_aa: CSSSSEQGRQDGYTF
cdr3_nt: TGTTCCAGCAGCTCTGAACAGGGCCGCCAGGATGGCTACACCTTC

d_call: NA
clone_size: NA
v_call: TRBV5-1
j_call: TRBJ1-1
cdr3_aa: CASSLGIANTEAFF
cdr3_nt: TGCGCCAGCAGCTTGGGTATAGCTAACACTGAAGCTTTCTTT

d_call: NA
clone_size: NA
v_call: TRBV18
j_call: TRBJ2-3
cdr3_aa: CASSPEGDTQYF
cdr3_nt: TGTGCCAGCTCACCGGAGGGAGATACGCAGTATTTT

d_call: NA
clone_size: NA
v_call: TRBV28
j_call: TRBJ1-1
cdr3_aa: CASSGTTVMNTEAFF
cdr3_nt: TGTGCCAGCAGTGGAACGACAGTCATGAACACTGAAGCTTTCTTT

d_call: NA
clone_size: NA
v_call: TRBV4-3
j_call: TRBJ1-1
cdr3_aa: CASSQDYGGVSTEAFF
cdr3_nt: TGCGCCAGCAGCCAAGATTATGGGGGGGTGAGCACTGAAGCTTTCTTT

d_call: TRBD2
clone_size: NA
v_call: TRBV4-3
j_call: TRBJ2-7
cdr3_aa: CASSQDRPFGRYEQYF
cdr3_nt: TGCGCCAGCAGCCAAGATCGGCCCTTCGGGAGGTACGAGCAGTACTTC

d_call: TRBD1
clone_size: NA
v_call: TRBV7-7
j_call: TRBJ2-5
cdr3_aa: CASSLEGQGLTQYF
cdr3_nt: TGTGCCAGCAGCTTAGAGGGACAGGGGTTGACCCAGTACTTC

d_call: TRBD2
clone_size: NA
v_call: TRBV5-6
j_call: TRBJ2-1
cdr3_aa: CASSLAGLGAYNEQFF
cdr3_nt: TGTGCCAGCAGCTTGGCGGGACTAGGGGCCTACAATGAGCAGTTCTTC

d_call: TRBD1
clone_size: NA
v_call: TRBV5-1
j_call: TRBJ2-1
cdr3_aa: CASSLGDRNNEQFF
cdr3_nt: TGCGCCAGCAGCTTGGGGGACAGGAACAATGAGCAGTTCTTC

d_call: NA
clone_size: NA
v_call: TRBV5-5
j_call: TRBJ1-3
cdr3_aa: CASSLVAGFPPIYF
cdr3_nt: TGTGCCAGCAGCTTGGTGGCAGGCTTCCCCCCCATATATTTT

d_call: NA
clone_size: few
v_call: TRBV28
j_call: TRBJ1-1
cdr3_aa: CASTVRGKGLNTEAFF
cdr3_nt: TGTGCCAGCACGGTAAGGGGGAAGGGGCTGAACACTGAAGCTTTCTTT

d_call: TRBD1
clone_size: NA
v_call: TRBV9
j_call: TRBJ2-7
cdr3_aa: CASSAAPGQGDSYEQYF
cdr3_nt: TGTGCCAGCAGCGCGGCACCCGGACAGGGGGACTCCTACGAGCAGTACTTC

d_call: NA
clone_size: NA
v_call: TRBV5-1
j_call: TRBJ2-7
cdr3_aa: CASRRGDEQYF
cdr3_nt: TGCGCCAGCCGGCGGGGTGACGAGCAGTACTTC

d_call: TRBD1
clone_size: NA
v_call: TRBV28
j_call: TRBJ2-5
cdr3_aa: CASSDNGAGGETQYF
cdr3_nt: TGTGCCAGCAGCGATAATGGGGCAGGGGGAGAGACCCAGTACTTC

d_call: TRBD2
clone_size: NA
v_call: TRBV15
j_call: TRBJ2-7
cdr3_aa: CATSRDRLGGGSYEQYF
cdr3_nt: TGTGCCACCAGCAGAGATAGACTCGGCGGGGGCTCCTACGAGCAGTACTTC

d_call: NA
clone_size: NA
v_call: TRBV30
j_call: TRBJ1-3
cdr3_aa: CAWSSGSGNTIYF
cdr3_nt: TGTGCCTGGAGTTCGGGCTCTGGAAACACCATATATTTT

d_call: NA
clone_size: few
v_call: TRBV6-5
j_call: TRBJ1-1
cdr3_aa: CASRTGGGTEAFF
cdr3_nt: TGTGCCAGCAGAACGGGGGGAGGCACTGAAGCTTTCTTT

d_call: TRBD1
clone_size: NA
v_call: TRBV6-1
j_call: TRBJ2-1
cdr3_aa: CASSEGAPGGGITEQFF
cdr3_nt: TGTGCCAGCAGTGAAGGCGCGCCAGGGGGCGGTATAACTGAGCAGTTCTTC

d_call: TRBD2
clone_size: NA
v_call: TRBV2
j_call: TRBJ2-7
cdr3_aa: CASSESRTSGEQYF
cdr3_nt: TGTGCCAGCAGTGAATCTCGGACTAGCGGTGAGCAGTACTTC

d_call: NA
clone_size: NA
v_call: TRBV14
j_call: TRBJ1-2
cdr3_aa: CASSQSLKNYGYTF
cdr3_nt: TGTGCCAGCAGCCAAAGCCTGAAGAACTATGGCTACACCTTC

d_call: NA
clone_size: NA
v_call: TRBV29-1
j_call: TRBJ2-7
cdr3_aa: CSVVGGTLSYEQYF
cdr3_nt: TGCAGCGTTGTAGGGGGTACCCTTTCCTACGAGCAGTACTTC

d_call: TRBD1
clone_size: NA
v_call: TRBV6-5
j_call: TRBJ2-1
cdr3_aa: CASSYLGTGGGWEQFF
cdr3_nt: TGTGCCAGCAGTTACCTGGGAACAGGGGGCGGGTGGGAGCAGTTCTTC

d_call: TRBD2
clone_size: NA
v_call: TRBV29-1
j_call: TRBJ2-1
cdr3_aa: CSVVAGGNNEQFF
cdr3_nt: TGCAGCGTTGTAGCGGGGGGCAACAATGAGCAGTTCTTC

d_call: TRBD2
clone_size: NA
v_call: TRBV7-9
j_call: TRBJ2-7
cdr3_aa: CASSWQGGGRNEQYF
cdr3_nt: TGTGCCAGCAGCTGGCAGGGTGGCGGGAGAAACGAGCAGTACTTC

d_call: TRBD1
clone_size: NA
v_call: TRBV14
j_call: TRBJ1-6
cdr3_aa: CASSQGTGVSPLHF
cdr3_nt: TGTGCCAGCAGCCAAGGGACAGGGGTATCCCCCCTCCACTTT

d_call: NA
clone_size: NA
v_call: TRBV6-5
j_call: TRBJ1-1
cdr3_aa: CASTTWLNTEAFF
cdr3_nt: TGTGCCAGCACCACGTGGCTGAACACTGAAGCTTTCTTT

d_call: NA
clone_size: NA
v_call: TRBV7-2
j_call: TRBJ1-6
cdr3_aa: CASSGGQGRSPLHF
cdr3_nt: TGTGCCAGCAGCGGAGGGCAGGGTCGATCACCCCTCCACTTT

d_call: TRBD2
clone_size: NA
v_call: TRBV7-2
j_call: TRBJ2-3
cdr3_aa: CASSPAGSGDYTDTQYF
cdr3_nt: TGTGCCAGCAGCCCAGCCGGGAGCGGGGATTACACAGATACGCAGTATTTT

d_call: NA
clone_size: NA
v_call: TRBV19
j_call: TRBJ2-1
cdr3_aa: CASTPVGQSSYNEQFF
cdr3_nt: TGTGCCAGTACCCCCGTCGGACAGAGCTCCTACAATGAGCAGTTCTTC

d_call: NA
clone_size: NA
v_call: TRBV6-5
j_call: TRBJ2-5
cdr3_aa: CASSYTGRPAQYF
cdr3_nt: TGTGCCAGCAGTTACACGGGGAGGCCGGCCCAGTACTTC

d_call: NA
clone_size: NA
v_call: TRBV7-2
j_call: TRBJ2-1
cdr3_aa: CASRPERDRSNEQFF
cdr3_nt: TGTGCCAGCAGGCCAGAGCGGGACAGGTCGAATGAGCAGTTCTTC

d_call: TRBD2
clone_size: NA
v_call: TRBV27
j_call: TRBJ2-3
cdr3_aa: CASRIAGGPGTDTQYF
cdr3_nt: TGTGCCAGCAGGATAGCGGGGGGGCCGGGCACAGATACGCAGTATTTT

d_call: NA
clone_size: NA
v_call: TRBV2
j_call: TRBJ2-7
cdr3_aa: CASSVQGVIAYEQYF
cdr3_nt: TGTGCCAGCAGCGTACAAGGGGTTATTGCATACGAGCAGTACTTC

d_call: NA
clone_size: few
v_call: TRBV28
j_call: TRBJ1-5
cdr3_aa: CASSLGGASNQPQHF
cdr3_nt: TGTGCCAGCAGTCTTGGGGGCGCGAGCAATCAGCCCCAGCATTTT

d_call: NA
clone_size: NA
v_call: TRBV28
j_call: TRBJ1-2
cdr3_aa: CASISPGGYGYTF
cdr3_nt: TGTGCCAGCATTAGCCCCGGGGGATATGGCTACACCTTC

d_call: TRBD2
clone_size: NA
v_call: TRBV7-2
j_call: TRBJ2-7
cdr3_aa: CASSRVPGLAGDGEQYF
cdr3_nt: TGTGCCAGCAGCCGCGTCCCGGGACTAGCGGGAGACGGAGAGCAGTACTTC

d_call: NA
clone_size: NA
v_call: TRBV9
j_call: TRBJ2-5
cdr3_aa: CASSVDQEKIGTQYF
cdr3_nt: TGTGCCAGCAGCGTAGACCAGGAAAAAATTGGGACCCAGTACTTC

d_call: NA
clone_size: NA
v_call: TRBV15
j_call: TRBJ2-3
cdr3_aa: CATSRPRGSGSTDTQYF
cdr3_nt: TGTGCCACCAGCAGACCTAGAGGTAGCGGAAGCACAGATACGCAGTATTTT

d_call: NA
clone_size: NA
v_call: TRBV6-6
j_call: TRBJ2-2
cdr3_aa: CASTEFSTGELFF
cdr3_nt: TGTGCCAGCACGGAGTTTAGTACCGGGGAGCTGTTTTTT

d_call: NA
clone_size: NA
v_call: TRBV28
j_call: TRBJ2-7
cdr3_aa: CASSRNPRPSQDF
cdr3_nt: TGTGCCAGCAGCCGAAACCCTCGTCCTTCCCAGGACTTC

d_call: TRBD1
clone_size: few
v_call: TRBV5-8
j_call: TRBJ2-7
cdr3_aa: CASTQIRRDRGSYEQYF
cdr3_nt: TGTGCCAGCACCCAAATTCGCCGGGACAGGGGTTCCTACGAGCAGTACTTC

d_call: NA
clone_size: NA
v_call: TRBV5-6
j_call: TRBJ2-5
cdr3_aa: CASSSPNQETQYF
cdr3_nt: TGTGCCAGCAGCTCCCCTAACCAAGAGACCCAGTACTTC

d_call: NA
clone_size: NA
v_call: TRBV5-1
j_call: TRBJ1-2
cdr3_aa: CASSLAGFPADYGYTF
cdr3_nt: TGCGCCAGCAGCTTGGCGGGTTTCCCCGCGGACTATGGCTACACCTTC

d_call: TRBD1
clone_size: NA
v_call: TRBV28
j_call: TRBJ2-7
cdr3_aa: CASSATGGISYEQYF
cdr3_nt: TGTGCCAGCAGTGCGACAGGGGGCATCTCCTACGAGCAGTACTTC